This T cell receptor (beta chain) was retrieved from a study of blood T cells in healthy people across ages. Only a few counts were recorded for this clonotype. The junction shows a germline mismatch at one end, possibly a read error. The CDR3 is made up of 11 amino acids. Germline V gives CDR1 SGHNT, CDR2 YENEEA. A second PCR, run for about 6 to 11 cycles, used a sample-barcoded 5' primer plus a J-beta primer mix. Via MiXCR, TCRdb re-called the 5' RACE reads, giving one row per CDR3 protein. The sample has just over 1 million distinct CDR3 sequences, under 55% seen once. The sample taken for sequencing was blood. The receptor was derived from a woman aged 60-70 years in good health. J is TRBJ2-7 and V is TRBV11-3, with D possibly TRBD1 on 5 matching bases. DNA for the CDR3: TGCCAGGGCTACAGATCTTACGAGCAGTACTTC. Amino acids: CQGYRSYEQYF.